This is a list of T cell receptor beta chains from one sample in a study of regulatory and conventional T cells in RAG deficiency. Data came from immunoSEQ multiplex PCR; TCRdb stores just in-frame clones and leaves some out. The sample carries approximately 9,000 clones, more than 70% recorded once. The sample was also linked to a second study, of regulatory T cells.

Sequenced sample: Tregs sorted from blood. All receptors come from a human donor in good health. Each CDR3 is given with its conserved first and last residue. Fields, in order: clone size, J gene, D gene, V gene, CDR3 protein, CDR3 DNA. The D gene is left open where the match is weak. Clone size is given for some rows only: seen once, a few or many times, or a class if the clone is expanded.

abundance: .
j_gene: TRBJ2-7
d_gene: TRBD1
v_gene: TRBV9
CDR3aa: CASSARDRSYEQYF
CDR3nt: TGTGCCAGCAGCGCCAGGGACAGATCCTACGAGCAGTACTTC

abundance: .
j_gene: TRBJ1-1
d_gene: .
v_gene: TRBV4-1
CDR3aa: CASSQGPLNTEAFF
CDR3nt: TGCGCCAGCAGCCAGGGACCTTTGAACACTGAAGCTTTCTTT

abundance: .
j_gene: TRBJ2-7
d_gene: .
v_gene: TRBV18
CDR3aa: CASSPLAGPGEQYF
CDR3nt: TGTGCCAGCTCACCATTGGCAGGGCCAGGGGAGCAGTACTTC

abundance: .
j_gene: TRBJ1-1
d_gene: .
v_gene: TRBV5-1
CDR3aa: CASSMGLQRRVVNTEAFF
CDR3nt: TGCGCCAGCAGTATGGGTCTACAGAGGCGGGTGGTGAACACTGAAGCTTTCTTT

abundance: .
j_gene: TRBJ2-7
d_gene: TRBD2
v_gene: TRBV5-6
CDR3aa: CASTWGGTPYEQYF
CDR3nt: TGTGCCAGCACCTGGGGGGGTACACCCTACGAGCAGTACTTC

abundance: .
j_gene: TRBJ2-1
d_gene: .
v_gene: TRBV5-8
CDR3aa: CASSLSGAAYNEQFF
CDR3nt: TGTGCCAGCAGCTTGTCTGGGGCCGCCTACAATGAGCAGTTCTTC

abundance: .
j_gene: TRBJ1-2
d_gene: .
v_gene: TRBV28
CDR3aa: CASSFSGGPNYGYTF
CDR3nt: TGTGCCAGCAGTTTCAGTGGAGGGCCTAACTATGGCTACACCTTC

abundance: .
j_gene: TRBJ2-3
d_gene: .
v_gene: TRBV18
CDR3aa: CASSPEIGTQYF
CDR3nt: TGTGCCAGCTCACCAGAAATCGGTACGCAGTATTTT

abundance: .
j_gene: TRBJ1-5
d_gene: .
v_gene: TRBV6-1
CDR3aa: CASVEYSNQPQHF
CDR3nt: TGTGCCAGCGTAGAATATAGCAATCAGCCCCAGCATTTT

abundance: .
j_gene: TRBJ2-7
d_gene: TRBD2
v_gene: TRBV6-6
CDR3aa: CASSLAGAGGLYEQYF
CDR3nt: TGTGCCAGCAGTCTCGCCGGGGCGGGGGGCCTATACGAGCAGTACTTC

abundance: .
j_gene: TRBJ2-1
d_gene: TRBD2
v_gene: TRBV30
CDR3aa: CASGLAGVSEQFF
CDR3nt: TGTGCCAGTGGACTAGCGGGAGTAAGTGAGCAGTTCTTC

abundance: .
j_gene: TRBJ1-4
d_gene: .
v_gene: TRBV5-1
CDR3aa: CASSFQGSEFRLFF
CDR3nt: TGCGCCAGCAGCTTTCAGGGTTCCGAATTCCGACTGTTTTTT

abundance: once
j_gene: TRBJ2-7
d_gene: .
v_gene: TRBV11-3
CDR3aa: CASSLEAGTYEQYF
CDR3nt: TGTGCCAGCAGCTTAGAGGCAGGCACCTACGAGCAGTACTTC

abundance: .
j_gene: TRBJ1-6
d_gene: .
v_gene: TRBV28
CDR3aa: CASGNPQGYNSPLHF
CDR3nt: TGTGCCAGCGGAAACCCTCAGGGATATAATTCACCCCTCCACTTT

abundance: .
j_gene: TRBJ1-1
d_gene: TRBD1
v_gene: TRBV6-1
CDR3aa: CASSERDRGKYTEAFF
CDR3nt: TGTGCCAGCAGTGAGAGGGACAGGGGGAAGTACACTGAAGCTTTCTTT

abundance: .
j_gene: TRBJ2-1
d_gene: .
v_gene: TRBV18
CDR3aa: CASSPISGRNEQFF
CDR3nt: TGTGCCAGCTCACCTATTTCGGGGCGTAATGAGCAGTTCTTC

abundance: .
j_gene: TRBJ1-5
d_gene: TRBD1
v_gene: TRBV2
CDR3aa: CASSGTGGRNQPQHF
CDR3nt: TGTGCCAGCAGTGGGACAGGTGGTCGCAATCAGCCCCAGCATTTT

abundance: .
j_gene: TRBJ2-7
d_gene: .
v_gene: TRBV5-1
CDR3aa: CASSSGTGRAGHEQYF
CDR3nt: TGCGCCAGCAGCTCGGGGACCGGGCGAGCCGGTCACGAGCAGTACTTC

abundance: .
j_gene: TRBJ2-1
d_gene: .
v_gene: TRBV6-1
CDR3aa: CASTRTGYNEQFF
CDR3nt: TGTGCCAGCACCCGGACCGGTTACAATGAGCAGTTCTTC

abundance: .
j_gene: TRBJ1-2
d_gene: TRBD1
v_gene: TRBV5-1
CDR3aa: CASSPTGATNYGYTF
CDR3nt: TGCGCCAGCAGCCCGACAGGGGCGACGAACTATGGCTACACCTTC

abundance: .
j_gene: TRBJ2-1
d_gene: .
v_gene: TRBV6-5
CDR3aa: CASSYSRGYEQFF
CDR3nt: TGTGCCAGCAGTTACTCGAGGGGGTATGAGCAGTTCTTC

abundance: .
j_gene: TRBJ2-2
d_gene: TRBD2
v_gene: TRBV11-2
CDR3aa: CASSPGLAGPTGELFF
CDR3nt: TGTGCCAGCAGCCCGGGACTAGCGGGCCCCACCGGGGAGCTGTTTTTT

abundance: .
j_gene: TRBJ2-7
d_gene: TRBD1
v_gene: TRBV7-2
CDR3aa: CASSQQPTGGKQYF
CDR3nt: TGTGCCAGCAGCCAGCAACCGACAGGGGGCAAGCAGTACTTC

abundance: .
j_gene: TRBJ1-6
d_gene: .
v_gene: TRBV2
CDR3aa: CATSTGWNNSPLHF
CDR3nt: TGTGCCACAAGCACAGGTTGGAATAATTCACCCCTCCACTTT

abundance: .
j_gene: TRBJ1-1
d_gene: .
v_gene: TRBV7-8
CDR3aa: CASSPEQGGGLVATEAFF
CDR3nt: TGTGCCAGCAGCCCGGAACAGGGAGGGGGGTTAGTGGCCACTGAAGCTTTCTTT

abundance: .
j_gene: TRBJ2-7
d_gene: .
v_gene: TRBV5-1
CDR3aa: CASSLIDRSYEQYF
CDR3nt: TGCGCCAGCAGCTTAATAGACAGGTCCTACGAGCAGTACTTC

abundance: .
j_gene: TRBJ1-2
d_gene: .
v_gene: TRBV19
CDR3aa: CATNRGGTNYGYTF
CDR3nt: TGTGCCACCAACCGGGGGGGGACCAACTATGGCTACACCTTC